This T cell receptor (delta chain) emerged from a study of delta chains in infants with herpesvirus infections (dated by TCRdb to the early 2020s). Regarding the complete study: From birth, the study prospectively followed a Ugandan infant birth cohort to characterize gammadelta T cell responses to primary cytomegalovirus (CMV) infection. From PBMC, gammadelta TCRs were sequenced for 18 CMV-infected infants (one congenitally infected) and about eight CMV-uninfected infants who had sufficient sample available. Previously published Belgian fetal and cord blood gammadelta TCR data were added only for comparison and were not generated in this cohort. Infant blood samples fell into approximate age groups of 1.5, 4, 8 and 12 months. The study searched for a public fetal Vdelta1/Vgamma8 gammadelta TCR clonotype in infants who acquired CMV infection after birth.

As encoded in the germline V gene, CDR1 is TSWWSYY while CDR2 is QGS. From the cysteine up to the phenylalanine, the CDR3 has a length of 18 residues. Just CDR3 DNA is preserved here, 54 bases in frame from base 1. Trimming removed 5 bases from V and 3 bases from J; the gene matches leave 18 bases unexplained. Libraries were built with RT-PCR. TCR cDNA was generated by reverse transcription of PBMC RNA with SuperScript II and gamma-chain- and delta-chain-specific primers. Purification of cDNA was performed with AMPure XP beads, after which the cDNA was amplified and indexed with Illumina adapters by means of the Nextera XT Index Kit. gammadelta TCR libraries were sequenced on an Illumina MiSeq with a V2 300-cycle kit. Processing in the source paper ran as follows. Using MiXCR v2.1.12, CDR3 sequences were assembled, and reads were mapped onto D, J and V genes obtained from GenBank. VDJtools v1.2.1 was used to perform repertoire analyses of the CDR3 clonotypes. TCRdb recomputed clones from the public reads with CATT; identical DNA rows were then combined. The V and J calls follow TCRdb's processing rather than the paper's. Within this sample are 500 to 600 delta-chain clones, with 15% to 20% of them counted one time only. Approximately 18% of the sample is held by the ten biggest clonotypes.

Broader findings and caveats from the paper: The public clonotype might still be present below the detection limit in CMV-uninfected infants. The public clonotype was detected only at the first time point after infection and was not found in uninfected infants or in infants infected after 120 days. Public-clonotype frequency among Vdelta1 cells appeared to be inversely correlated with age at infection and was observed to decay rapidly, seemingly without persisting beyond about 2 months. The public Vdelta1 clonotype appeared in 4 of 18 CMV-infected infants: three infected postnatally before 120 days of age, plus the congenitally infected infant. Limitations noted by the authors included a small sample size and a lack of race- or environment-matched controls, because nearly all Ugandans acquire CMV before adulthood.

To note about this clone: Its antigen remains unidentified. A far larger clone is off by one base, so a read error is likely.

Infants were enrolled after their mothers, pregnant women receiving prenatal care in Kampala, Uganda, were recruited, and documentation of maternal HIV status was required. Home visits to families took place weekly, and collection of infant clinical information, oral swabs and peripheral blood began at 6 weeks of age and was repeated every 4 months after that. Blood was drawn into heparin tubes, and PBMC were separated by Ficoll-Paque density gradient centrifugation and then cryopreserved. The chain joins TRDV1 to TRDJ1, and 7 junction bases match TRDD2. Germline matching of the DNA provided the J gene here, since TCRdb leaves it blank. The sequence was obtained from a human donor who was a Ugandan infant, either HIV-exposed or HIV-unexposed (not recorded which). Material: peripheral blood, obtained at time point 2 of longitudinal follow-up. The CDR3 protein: CALGPSAFLPILPDKLIF. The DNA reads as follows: TGTGCTCTTGGGCCCTCGGCCTTCCTGCCAATACTGCCCGATAAACTCATCTTT.